The source of this TCR beta chain is a study of CD8 T cells in ankylosing spondylitis. Study-wide findings and caveats: Disease-linked clones were reportedly significantly enriched in matched ankylosing spondylitis synovial fluid. Some of these motif variants have turned up before, in reports on reactive arthritis synovial fluid and blood.

A single record per CDR3 protein comes from TCRdb applying MiXCR to the 5' RACE reads. The data contain some 130,000 distinct CDR3 sequences, 5.5% to 7.5% of them singletons. The sample holds a few counts of this clonotype. Its antigen is as yet unknown. The CDR3 has 16 amino acids. The V gene's germline CDR1 is SEHNR and CDR2 FQNEAQ (reference sequence). V was trimmed by 5 bases and J by 4 bases, leaving 20 bases between them. This chain links TRBV7-9 with TRBJ2-5; tentatively, D is TRBD1 or TRBD2 (6 bases each). The sequencing sample was made of blood, either unsorted or a sorted T cell fraction (not recorded which). This clonotype originated in a female donor with ankylosing spondylitis or in good health (not recorded which). As DNA, the CDR3 is TGTGCCAGCAGCCCCGGTGGGGGGCCCTCTTTAGAGACCCAGTACTTC. It is translated as CASSPGGGPSLETQYF. The full variable domain, in which reference TRBV7-9 and TRBJ2-5 provide the parts outside the CDR3, is DTGVSQNPRHKITKRGQNVTFRCDPISEHNRLYWYRQTLGQGPEFLTYFQNEAQLEKSRLLSDRFSAERPKGSFSTLEIQRTEQGDSAMYLCASSPGGGPSLETQYFGPGTRLLVL.